The 18 T cell receptor beta chains given below trace back to one sample, sequenced in a study of T cell responses to AZD1222 COVID-19 vaccine. The assay was immunoSEQ multiplex PCR, and TCRdb's table has in-frame clones only and misses some. Among 120,000 to 150,000 clones, 88% were seen once, and the ten largest hold roughly 16%. Sequencing used peripheral blood, obtained on day 0 of AZD1222 vaccination. The receptors were gathered from an adult in good health.

The chain combines TRBV24-1 with TRBJ2-3; TRBD2 matches at 11 bases. The CDR3 loop spans 17 amino acids. Germline V lookup: CDR1 KGHDR, CDR2 SFDVKD. The ends lost 4 bases at V and 2 bases at J; junction bases unmatched: 7. In nucleotides, the CDR3 is TGTGCCACCAGTGACCCCGGGACTAGCGGTAACACAGATACGCAGTATTTT. Translation: CATSDPGTSGNTDTQYF.

The chain combines TRBV3-1 (or the pseudogene TRBV3-2) with TRBJ1-1, with D unclear. V lost 5 bases and J lost 6, with 16 bases in between. The V gene's germline CDR1 is LGHDT and CDR2 YNNKEL (reference sequence). The CDR3 runs to 14 residues. CDR3 sequence: CASSDSSRTSEAFF. CDR3 sequence (DNA): TGTGCCAGCAGCGATAGTTCTCGGACCTCTGAAGCTTTCTTT.

This clone has a handful of counts. This chain joins TRBV6-5 and TRBJ2-5; possibly TRBD2 for D (6 bases). This CDR3 has 14 residues. The germline gives CDR1 MNHEY, CDR2 SVGAGI. Trimming removed 5 bases at V and 4 bases at J, with 14 bases between. For the CDR3, the DNA is TGTGCCAGCAGTCAAACGCGGGGTTTAGAGACCCAGTACTTC. Amino acid sequence: CASSQTRGLETQYF.

The table lists this clone with a count of one. The chain has TRBV29-1 and TRBJ2-7, with D hard to call. This CDR3 comprises 15 residues. Trimming took 4 bases from V and 0 from J, leaving 16 bases between them. Germline CDR1 reads SQVTM; CDR2 reads ANQGSEA. For the CDR3, the DNA is TGCAGCGTTGTTCTGGCCCGGAGAGCCTCCTACGAGCAGTACTTC. This gives the protein CSVVLARRASYEQYF.

The chain has TRBV6-5 and TRBJ1-6, with a weak D call TRBD1 (5 bases). This CDR3 is built from 13 residues. V lost 7 bases and J 7 bases, leaving 11 bases between the germline ends. Per germline, CDR1 MNHEY and CDR2 SVGAGI. The CDR3 DNA reads as TGTGCCAGCACCGGACGGGGGAATTCACCCCTCCACTTT. Translated, it gives CASTGRGNSPLHF.

This chain connects TRBV2 to TRBJ1-2, with no clear D. Germline CDR1 SNHLY, CDR2 FYNNEI. Trimming took off 2 bases at V and 5 bases at J, with 9 bases between the two ends. This CDR3 is built from 13 residues. CDR3 region: CASSENAAYGYTF. DNA for the CDR3: TGTGCCAGCAGTGAAAACGCGGCTTATGGCTACACCTTC.

The chain recombines TRBV7-9 with TRBJ1-6, with 8 bases matching TRBD1. Germline assignment: CDR1 SEHNR and CDR2 FQNEAQ (reference sequence). This CDR3 contains 15 residues. V trimming: 4 bases; J trimming: 11 bases; junction bases outside the gene matches: 10. CDR3 DNA sequence: TGTGCCAGCAGCTCTCCCGGACAGGGAAGAACACCCCTCCACTTT. It translates to CASSSPGQGRTPLHF.

The chain has TRBV12-3 or TRBV12-4 and TRBJ1-1, with 7 bases matching TRBD1. V gave up 10 bases and J gave up 4 bases; unmatched junction bases: 9. This CDR3 contains 13 residues. CDR3 amino acids: CATQGQQGTEAFF. Written as DNA, the CDR3 is TGTGCCACACAGGGGCAACAGGGCACTGAAGCTTTCTTT.

CDR3 DNA: TGTGCCAGCAGTCCCCCGGGACGGGCTAATGAAAAACTGTTTTTT. It yields the protein CASSPPGRANEKLFF. The rearrangement uses TRBV28 and TRBJ1-4, with D possibly being TRBD1 (5 bases). This CDR3 contains 15 residues. Germline V gene data show CDR1 as MDHEN and CDR2 as SYDVKM. V lost 5 bases and J 3 bases, leaving 13 bases between the germline ends.

The J gene is TRBJ2-7, the V gene TRBV30; D gene uncertain. V lost 2 bases and J lost 5, with 10 bases in between. The CDR3 runs to 12 residues. Germline CDR1 and CDR2: GTSNPN and SVGIG (reference sequence). Here the CDR3 reads CAWSSLGHEQYF. The CDR3 DNA reads TGTGCCTGGAGTAGCCTAGGACACGAGCAGTACTTC. The variable domain in full, completed from reference TRBV30 and TRBJ2-7, reads SQTIHQWPATLVQPVGSPLSLECTVEGTSNPNLYWYRQAAGRGLQLLFYSVGIGQISSEVPQNLSASRPQDRQFILSSKKLLLSDSGFYLCAWSSLGHEQYFGPGTRLTVT.

The rearrangement joins TRBV5-6 to TRBJ2-1, with 8 bases matching TRBD1. The junction had 0 bases not matched to a gene; V was cut back by 1 base and J by 6 bases. The CDR3 contains 13 residues. CDR1 and CDR2 (germline): SGHDT, YYEEEE. The CDR3 DNA reads as TGTGCCAGCAGCTTGACAGGGGGCAATGAGCAGTTCTTC. Translation gives CASSLTGGNEQFF.

The CDR3 loop is CASSQEPRSTGARAKLFF. In DNA, the CDR3 is TGTGCCAGCAGCCAGGAGCCCCGAAGTACGGGGGCTCGGGCAAAACTGTTTTTT. V is TRBV14 and J is TRBJ1-4; TRBD1 is a possible D gene (6 bases). The CDR3 runs 18 residues. The V gene lost 3 bases and the J gene lost 10 bases, with 27 bases spanning the gap. Germline lookup yields CDR1 SGHDN and CDR2 FVKESK.

The chain links TRBV6-5 to TRBJ1-1, with 9 bases matching TRBD1. The CDR3 is 14 residues long. CDR1 and CDR2 (germline): MNHEY, SVGAGI. After removal of 7 bases from V and 2 bases from J, the junction contained 5 bases not matched to a gene. The CDR3 DNA reads TGTGCCAGCAATTGGGACAGGGCAAACACTGAAGCTTTCTTT. It translates to CASNWDRANTEAFF.

The rearrangement uses TRBV6-1 and TRBJ2-7, with 9 bases lining up with TRBD2. CDR1 and CDR2 from the germline V gene are MNHNS and SASEGT. The CDR3 has 15 amino acids. V trimming: 1 base; J trimming: 9 bases; junction bases outside the gene matches: 10. For the CDR3, the DNA is TGTGCCAGCAGTGAAGGGGCTAGCGGGGCCAGGGGGCAGTACTTC. It is translated as CASSEGASGARGQYF.

The CDR3 is CASSIDMSRAYEQYF. The CDR3 DNA is TGTGCCAGTAGTATAGATATGTCCAGGGCCTACGAGCAGTACTTC. The chain couples TRBV19 to TRBJ2-7, with D possibly TRBD1 on 5 matching bases. Trimming took 0 bases from V and 2 from J, leaving 11 bases between them. The CDR3 runs 15 residues. CDR1 is LNHDA, CDR2 SQIVND, per germline (reference sequence).

This chain uses TRBV3-1 (or the pseudogene TRBV3-2) with TRBJ1-2; 8 nucleotides line up with TRBD1. Germline CDR1 reads LGHDT; CDR2 reads YNNKEL (reference sequence). V trimming: 2 bases; J trimming: 7 bases; junction bases outside the gene matches: 6. The CDR3 extends over 14 amino acids. CDR3 bases: TGTGCCAGCAGCCAAATAAGCAGGGGGCCTGGCTACACCTTC. Residues: CASSQISRGPGYTF.

CDR3 amino acids: CASSLGLNTEAFF. Here the CDR3 DNA reads TGTGCCAGCAGCCTGGGCCTGAACACTGAAGCTTTCTTT. The chain links TRBV14 to TRBJ1-1, with D hard to call. CDR1 is SGHDN, CDR2 FVKESK, per germline. Trimming removed 4 bases at V and 0 bases at J, with 6 bases between. This CDR3 spans 13 amino acids.

This chain joins TRBV5-1 and TRBJ1-6, with D unclear. This CDR3 comprises 16 residues. The germline V gene encodes CDR1 SGHRS and CDR2 YFSETQ. Trimming pared 6 bases from V and 5 bases from J, leaving 18 bases between. For the CDR3, the DNA is TGCGCCAGCACCGCTTTTGGTAAAACCGATAATTCACCCCTCCACTTT. Protein product: CASTAFGKTDNSPLHF.